The present TCR beta chain was sequenced within a study of shared clonotypes between healthy human individuals (dated by TCRdb to about 2020). Broadly, across the study: The cohort included a few men and a couple of women between 18 and 49 years of age. To estimate repertoire size and how much clonotypes are shared between individuals, the study performed deep sequencing of blood TCR repertoires from a few healthy adults. Leukapheresis yielded between about 0.94 and 9.5 billion PBMCs per donor. For each donor, CD4 naive and CD4 memory were each run on three plates, CD8 naive on two plates, and CD8 memory on one plate. To increase sequencing depth and limit assay-specific biases, different laboratories used diverse techniques to prepare libraries and sequence TCR repertoires. Beyond this particular receptor, the publication reports: Across a few donors, 5% to 6% of naive CD4, roughly 3.4% of naive CD8, under 2.5% of memory CD4, and approximately 0.4% of memory CD8 clonotypes were shared. The small number of donors limited the genetic and exposure-history diversity represented. Incomplete sequencing was indicated by rarefaction of sorted-subset datasets, despite the large sequencing depth. Sampling was restricted to blood, and TCR repertoires in tissue are likely to differ from TCR repertoires in blood. Compared with non-shared clonotypes, clonotypes shared by all four sorted-subset donors had higher generation probabilities. Naive subsets generally had larger estimated clonotype richness than memory subsets. Based on pairwise subsampling, the degree of clonotype sharing among donors was expected to be affected by sequencing depth.

Using the deep immunoSEQ assay, TCR CDR3 regions were amplified from genomic DNA by multiplex PCR. Extracted genomic DNA from each cell subset was distributed evenly across all wells of several immunoSEQ 96-well plates, and each plate was treated as a replicate. For sorted subsets, around 200 ng genomic DNA, equal to 30,000 to 35,000 T cell genomes, was loaded into each replicate PCR. Purified libraries were quantified with a Qubit 3.0 fluorometer, sized on a Bioanalyzer 2100, and re-quantified with the KAPA Library Quantification kit. Every immunoSEQ 96-well plate was sequenced on a separate single-read 150-cycle Illumina NextSeq 550 flow cell. The published analysis was carried out like this. Because the immunoSEQ output held only junctional sequences and lacked quality scores, the filtering could not match the filtering applied to full-length reads. Sequences were annotated with PyIR, a Python wrapper for IgBLAST v1.9, using IMGT germline references to assign V/J genes and CDR3. Reads were removed for weak V/J assignments (E-value above 1e-6), missing CDR3, stop codons, out-of-frame junctions, or ambiguous translated residues. V3J clonotypes were defined by identical inferred V gene, J gene, and CDR3 amino acid sequence. To compute the percentage overlap between repertoires, the number of shared unique clonotypes was divided by the size of the smaller repertoire. Richness of each repertoire was evaluated using RTK rarefaction, the Chao1 estimator, and Recon v2.1 estimates of unobserved clonotypes. For all TCRbeta clonotypes obtained by the gDNA method from several donors, generation probabilities were computed with OLGA. TCRdb took this table from immuneACCESS and kept in-frame rearrangements with V and J called. Such tables lack part of the clones; where checked against another copy, unresolved V genes explain under half of the gap, and the rest is unexplained. V and J calls and clone size are those listed in that table; D and trimming were worked out from the DNA. The sample table records millions of clones; 90% to 95% of these occur just once. In total, the top ten clones hold over 0.12% of the sample.

The CDR3, cysteine through phenylalanine, is 15 amino acids long. Only the CDR3 DNA is retained, 45 bases long and in frame from the first base. As encoded in the germline V gene, CDR1 is SGHAT while CDR2 is FQNNGV. V and J are trimmed by 3 bases and 10 bases, and the gene matches miss 8 bases of the junction. Donors were healthy HIV-negative adults with no recently reported acute infections or vaccinations. Every donor was a Caucasian adult living in Nashville, Tennessee, USA. Magnetic negative selection was used to enrich CD4+ T cells, after which naive cells were positively selected on CD45RA and the negative fraction became the memory subset. Blood was obtained by leukapheresis, after which PBMCs were separated by Ficoll-Histopaque density gradient centrifugation and cryopreserved in liquid nitrogen vapor phase. Purity and quantity of every magnetically sorted T cell population were checked by analytical flow cytometry. Genomic DNA was isolated from every sorted fraction and measured by UV absorbance on a Nanodrop 2000c.

With respect to this clone: Its antigen is currently not known. It has no much larger one-base neighbor in the sample; base qualities were not kept.

The TCR originated in a man younger than 35 in good health. Sequencing was carried out using naive CD4+ T cells sorted from blood. This specimen's cell subset or site label, interpreted: CD45RA+ positively selected. The sequence is built from TRBV11-2 and TRBJ2-1, with 11 bases aligning to TRBD2. For the CDR3, the sequence is CASSFRLAGTEEQFF. The DNA sequence is given as TGTGCCAGCAGCTTTCGACTAGCGGGAACGGAAGAGCAGTTCTTC.